This T cell receptor beta chain was identified during a study of blood T cell repertoires in COVID-19. Study context: Acute and convalescent COVID-19 samples came from the United States, Italy and Spain. The cDNA or gDNA used as material had been derived from T cells, B-cell-depleted T cells, or PBMCs.

Original processing methods: Estimation of nucleated cell counts relied on the amplification of reference gene primers. Measured with immunoSEQ multiplex PCR; TCRdb has only the in-frame clones, and not every one. V, J and clone size are taken as reported in that table, and D and trimming were inferred from the DNA itself. The table includes fewer than 80,000 clones, nearly 90% detected once. Germline V lookup: CDR1 LNHDA, CDR2 SQIVND (reference sequence). The CDR3 runs 12 residues. Trimming took 9 bases from V and 2 from J; bases not matched to a gene: 2. The V and J genes are TRBV19 and TRBJ1-2; 8 positions agree with TRBD1. Input material: peripheral blood. This receptor was taken from a man aged 50 or older with acute or convalescent COVID-19. CDR3 nucleotide sequence: TGTGCCAGCCCAGGGGGCAACTATGGCTACACCTTC. Protein: CASPGGNYGYTF.